This is a list of T cell receptor beta chains from one sample in a study of TIL therapy for anti-PD-1-resistant metastatic lung cancer. Generated by immunoSEQ multiplex PCR, the TCRdb table keeps only in-frame clones and is missing some. Among more than 45,000 clones, around nine tenths were seen once, and the ten largest hold 2.5% to 3%. Material: blood, obtained at baseline. The receptors were gathered from a person between 25 and 80 years old with non-small cell lung cancer. Each CDR3 is given with its conserved first and last residue. The D gene is left open where the match is weak. Clone size appears in some rows only: once, few, many, or a class for an expanded clone.

CDR3aa,CDR3nt,d_gene,j_gene,v_gene,abundance
CASSPQQGFSYEQYF,TGCGCCAGCAGCCCTCAACAGGGATTCTCCTACGAGCAGTACTTC,NA,TRBJ2-7,TRBV5-1,NA
CASGQRGVSTDTQYF,TGCGCCAGCGGCCAGCGGGGGGTTAGCACAGATACGCAGTATTTT,TRBD2,TRBJ2-3,TRBV5-1,NA
CSGKGLSSGETQYF,TGCAGCGGGAAGGGACTAAGCTCGGGAGAGACCCAGTACTTC,TRBD2,TRBJ2-5,TRBV29-1,NA
CASSLSSPISGNTIYF,TGTGCCAGCAGCTTATCAAGCCCGATCTCTGGAAACACCATATATTTT,NA,TRBJ1-3,TRBV7-9,NA
CASSPLAGEGETQYF,TGTGCCAGCAGTCCGTTAGCGGGGGAGGGAGAGACCCAGTACTTC,TRBD2,TRBJ2-5,TRBV6-6,NA
CASSLDRAYGYTF,TGTGCCAGCAGTTTGGACAGGGCCTATGGCTACACCTTC,TRBD1,TRBJ1-2,TRBV28,NA
CSASKDRGLRQPQHF,TGCAGTGCTAGTAAGGACAGGGGGCTAAGGCAGCCCCAGCATTTT,TRBD1,TRBJ1-5,TRBV20-1,NA
CASSLGRPFDEQFF,TGTGCCAGCAGTTTAGGACGGCCCTTCGATGAGCAGTTCTTC,NA,TRBJ2-1,TRBV27,NA
CASSWAPGQGVYEQYF,TGTGCCAGCAGCTGGGCCCCGGGACAGGGTGTTTACGAGCAGTACTTC,TRBD1,TRBJ2-7,TRBV7-8,NA
CASSQDQADNQPQHF,TGCGCCAGCAGCCAAGATCAGGCCGATAATCAGCCCCAGCATTTT,NA,TRBJ1-5,TRBV4-1,NA
CASSPFLDGLGYTF,TGTGCCAGCAGTCCCTTCCTGGACGGCCTGGGCTACACCTTC,NA,TRBJ1-2,TRBV27,NA
CASTLEGYGYTF,TGTGCCAGCACCCTGGAGGGTTATGGCTACACCTTC,NA,TRBJ1-2,TRBV11-2,NA
CASSSPSGQRGGRNTQYF,TGTGCCAGCAGTTCCCCCTCGGGGCAGCGGGGGGGCAGAAATACGCAGTATTTT,TRBD2,TRBJ2-3,TRBV27,NA
CASSPRTGLSYEQYF,TGCGCCAGCAGCCCACGGACAGGGCTCTCCTACGAGCAGTACTTC,TRBD1,TRBJ2-7,TRBV4-1,NA
CASRGTGATGELFF,TGTGCCAGCAGAGGGACAGGGGCTACCGGGGAGCTGTTTTTT,TRBD1,TRBJ2-2,TRBV2,NA
CASRDQGVLNTEAFF,TGTGCCAGCAGGGACCAGGGGGTGTTAAACACTGAAGCTTTCTTT,TRBD1,TRBJ1-1,TRBV6-5,NA
CAWRAGTEAFF,TGTGCCTGGAGGGCAGGCACTGAAGCTTTCTTT,NA,TRBJ1-1,TRBV30,once
CASSLQGERRQPQHF,TGTGCCAGCAGCCTACAGGGGGAAAGGCGTCAGCCCCAGCATTTT,TRBD1,TRBJ1-5,TRBV2,NA
CASSGTSSTETQRDTQYF,TGTGCCAGCAGTGGTACGTCCTCTACCGAGACCCAGAGAGATACGCAGTATTTT,NA,TRBJ2-3,TRBV6-1,NA
CASRGTSGRAIDNEQFF,TGTGCCAGCAGGGGGACTAGCGGGAGGGCCATTGACAATGAGCAGTTCTTC,TRBD2,TRBJ2-1,TRBV3-1/TRBV3-2,once
CASSLPGLATDTQYF,TGTGCCAGCAGTCTACCGGGACTAGCGACGGATACGCAGTATTTT,TRBD2,TRBJ2-3,TRBV2,NA
CASSLQGAFTDTQYF,TGTGCCAGCAGCTTACAGGGGGCTTTCACAGATACGCAGTATTTT,TRBD1,TRBJ2-3,TRBV7-3,NA
CASSPGLAGGLSYEQYF,TGTGCCAGCAGCCCGGGACTAGCGGGAGGTCTCTCCTACGAGCAGTACTTC,TRBD2,TRBJ2-7,TRBV3-1/TRBV3-2,once
CASSEGSNQPQHF,TGTGCCAGCTCCGAGGGCAGCAATCAGCCCCAGCATTTT,NA,TRBJ1-5,TRBV18,NA
CASSEFGGISAGGYTF,TGCGCCAGCAGTGAGTTTGGAGGGATCTCAGCTGGTGGCTACACCTTC,NA,TRBJ1-2,TRBV10-2,NA
CASSLVSTGPPEAFF,TGTGCCAGCAGCTTAGTTTCTACAGGGCCCCCTGAAGCTTTCTTT,NA,TRBJ1-1,TRBV7-9,NA
CASSSEGNTGELFF,TGTGCCAGCAGCTCAGAGGGGAACACCGGGGAGCTGTTTTTT,NA,TRBJ2-2,TRBV7-6,NA
CASSGTSRHEQFF,TGTGCCAGCTCCGGGACTAGTAGGCATGAGCAGTTCTTC,TRBD2,TRBJ2-1,TRBV6-5,NA
CASSQGGPRQGSTGELFF,TGTGCCAGCAGCCAAGGGGGACCGAGACAGGGGTCGACCGGGGAGCTGTTTTTT,TRBD1,TRBJ2-2,TRBV3-1/TRBV3-2,NA
CASSLGGSGNTIYF,TGTGCCAGCTCGCTCGGGGGCTCTGGAAACACCATATATTTT,NA,TRBJ1-3,TRBV18,NA
CASSVLQGAYTEAFF,TGTGCCAGCAGCGTATTACAAGGGGCCTACACTGAAGCTTTCTTT,NA,TRBJ1-1,TRBV9,NA
CATGDRDTTDTQYF,TGTGCCACCGGGGACAGAGACACTACAGATACGCAGTATTTT,TRBD1,TRBJ2-3,TRBV24-1,NA
CASSIDGGQRSEQYF,TGTGCCAGTAGTATAGATGGGGGCCAGCGCTCCGAGCAGTACTTC,NA,TRBJ2-7,TRBV19,once
CASSPNRDRAHEQFF,TGTGCCAGCAGCCCGAACCGGGACAGGGCCCATGAGCAGTTCTTC,TRBD1,TRBJ2-1,TRBV7-9,NA
CSVDWTDGNSGANVLTF,TGCAGCGTCGATTGGACAGATGGAAACTCTGGGGCCAACGTCCTGACTTTC,NA,TRBJ2-6,TRBV29-1,NA
CASSWGGAAVETQYF,TGTGCCAGCAGCTGGGGCGGGGCAGCAGTGGAGACCCAGTACTTC,NA,TRBJ2-5,TRBV27,NA
CASSGRPTEAFF,TGTGCCAGCAGTGGCAGGCCAACTGAAGCTTTCTTT,NA,TRBJ1-1,TRBV2,NA
CAWETGGRAFF,TGTGCCTGGGAGACAGGGGGCCGAGCTTTCTTT,TRBD1,TRBJ1-1,TRBV30,NA
CASSPRTSGSSYEQYF,TGCGCCAGCAGTCCTCGGACTAGCGGAAGCTCCTACGAGCAGTACTTC,TRBD2,TRBJ2-7,TRBV4-1,NA
CASSQTRPGQGGDSPLHF,TGTGCCAGCAGTCAAACTAGACCGGGACAGGGGGGAGATTCACCCCTCCACTTT,TRBD1,TRBJ1-6,TRBV6-6,NA
CASSPRAGGARYEQYF,TGTGCCAGCAGCCCCCGGGCAGGGGGCGCTCGTTACGAGCAGTACTTC,TRBD1,TRBJ2-7,TRBV5-6,NA
CASSSPGQGALNYGYTF,TGTGCCAGCAGTTCCCCGGGACAGGGGGCGTTGAACTATGGCTACACCTTC,TRBD1,TRBJ1-2,TRBV28,NA
CASRKQGAGGYGYTF,TGTGCCAGCAGGAAACAGGGGGCGGGCGGCTATGGCTACACCTTC,TRBD1,TRBJ1-2,TRBV6-5,NA
CASSRRGGSHEQYF,TGTGCCAGCAGCAGGAGGGGGGGTTCCCACGAGCAGTACTTC,NA,TRBJ2-7,TRBV5-6,NA
CASSSGYEQYF,TGTGCTAGTTCGTCGGGGTACGAGCAGTACTTC,NA,TRBJ2-7,TRBV12-5,NA
CASSLPGTGNEQFF,TGTGCCAGCAGTTTGCCTGGGACAGGCAATGAGCAGTTCTTC,TRBD1,TRBJ2-1,TRBV28,NA
CASSQGSGASYEQYF,TGTGCCAGCAGCCAAGGTAGCGGGGCCTCCTACGAGCAGTACTTC,TRBD2,TRBJ2-7,TRBV3-1/TRBV3-2,NA